The rows below give T cell receptor beta chains drawn from one sample of a study of shared clonotypes between healthy human individuals. Method: immunoSEQ multiplex PCR; TCRdb's copy keeps in-frame clones and lacks some. The table lists about 1.1 million clones, more than 75% of them singletons. Sequenced sample: memory CD4+ T cells from PBMCs. These receptors were collected from a man between 18 and 29 years old in good health. Some clones in this sample may be carry-over from other donors' samples. Each CDR3 is given with its conserved first and last residue. The D gene is left open where the match is weak. For some rows the clone size is stated as once, few or many, or as a class when expanded; others skip it.

TRBJ1-1 | - | TRBV28 | - | CASSLKVTEAFF | TGTGCCAGCAGTCTCAAGGTCACTGAAGCTTTCTTT
TRBJ2-3 | - | TRBV7-9 | - | CASSTGAGTDTQYF | TGTGCCAGCAGTACGGGGGCGGGCACAGATACGCAGTATTTT
TRBJ2-1 | - | TRBV7-3 | - | CASSPASTGREQFF | TGTGCCAGCAGCCCAGCCTCGACAGGACGAGAGCAGTTCTTC
TRBJ2-5 | - | TRBV20-1 | - | CSASRQTQYF | TGCAGTGCTAGTCGGCAGACCCAGTACTTC
TRBJ2-1 | - | TRBV15 | - | CATSPSAGTPLRNEQFF | TGTGCCACCAGCCCTAGCGCCGGGACTCCACTTCGCAATGAGCAGTTCTTC
TRBJ1-5 | - | TRBV27 | few | CASSLRDSNQPQHF | TGTGCCAGCAGTTTGAGGGATAGCAATCAGCCCCAGCATTTT
TRBJ1-2 | - | TRBV28 | - | CASSLFPGLGLGYGYTF | TGTGCCAGCAGTTTATTCCCTGGACTGGGGCTAGGCTATGGCTACACCTTC
TRBJ2-7 | TRBD2 | TRBV7-2 | - | CASSPGLAGASGGEQYF | TGTGCCAGCAGCCCAGGACTAGCGGGAGCCTCTGGGGGCGAGCAGTACTTC
TRBJ2-7 | TRBD2 | TRBV4-2 | - | CASSRELAESYEQYF | TGTGCCAGCAGCCGCGAACTAGCGGAGTCCTACGAGCAGTACTTC
TRBJ2-7 | - | TRBV30 | - | CAWDKTFGEQYF | TGTGCCTGGGACAAGACCTTCGGGGAGCAGTACTTC
TRBJ1-5 | - | TRBV6-4 | - | CASSPDGGSNQPQHF | TGTGCCAGCAGTCCCGACGGAGGTAGCAATCAGCCCCAGCATTTT
TRBJ1-5 | TRBD1 | TRBV2 | - | CASQAQGAQPQHF | TGTGCCAGCCAAGCTCAGGGGGCACAGCCCCAGCATTTT
TRBJ2-1 | TRBD2 | TRBV6-1 | - | CASSGRGSSYNEQFF | TGTGCCAGCAGTGGGCGCGGGAGCTCCTACAATGAGCAGTTCTTC
TRBJ1-5 | - | TRBV19 | - | CATIPKERGAPPHF | TGTGCCACTATACCTAAAGAGAGGGGGGCCCCTCCGCATTTT
TRBJ2-2 | TRBD2 | TRBV18 | - | CASSRTSGLGELFF | TGTGCCAGCTCAAGGACTAGCGGGCTCGGGGAGCTGTTTTTT
TRBJ2-3 | - | TRBV30 | once | CAWSVSGTTDTQYF | TGTGCCTGGAGTGTTAGCGGAACCACAGATACGCAGTATTTT
TRBJ2-1 | TRBD2 | TRBV6-5 | - | CASSYDGGSSYNEQFF | TGTGCCAGCAGTTACGACGGGGGGAGCTCCTACAATGAGCAGTTCTTC
TRBJ2-5 | - | TRBV27 | - | CASSPNQGLGKTQYF | TGTGCCAGCAGTCCTAACCAGGGCCTCGGGAAGACCCAGTACTTC
TRBJ1-2 | TRBD1 | TRBV5-6 | - | CASSLKDRPYGYTF | TGTGCCAGCAGCCTAAAGGACAGGCCCTATGGCTACACCTTC
TRBJ1-1 | - | TRBV5-1 | - | CASSLEARPNTEAFF | TGCGCCAGCAGCTTGGAGGCCAGACCGAACACTGAAGCTTTCTTT
TRBJ2-1 | TRBD1 | TRBV5-4 | - | CASSSGQGVGNEQFF | TGTGCCAGCAGCTCCGGACAGGGGGTTGGCAATGAGCAGTTCTTC
TRBJ2-3 | - | TRBV9 | - | CASSVTDITTDTQYF | TGTGCCAGCAGCGTCACGGACATAACCACAGATACGCAGTATTTT
TRBJ2-1 | - | TRBV7-3 | - | CASSSTNEQFF | TGTGCCAGCAGCTCGACCAATGAGCAGTTCTTC
TRBJ1-1 | - | TRBV29-1 | - | CSVVRGGHSEAFF | TGCAGCGTTGTGAGGGGGGGTCACAGCGAAGCTTTCTTT
TRBJ2-4 | TRBD2 | TRBV15 | - | CATSSLVLAGILAKNIQYF | TGTGCCACCAGCAGCCTTGTACTAGCGGGGATACTAGCCAAAAACATTCAGTACTTC
TRBJ2-7 | - | TRBV2 | - | CASRRQAYEQYF | TGTGCCAGCAGAAGACAGGCCTACGAGCAGTACTTC
TRBJ2-1 | - | TRBV5-4 | - | CASSFTAYNEQFF | TGTGCCAGCAGCTTCACAGCTTACAATGAGCAGTTCTTC
TRBJ1-1 | - | TRBV7-2 | few | CASSLRRGTEAFF | TGTGCCAGCAGCTTACGTAGGGGGACTGAAGCTTTCTTT
TRBJ1-4 | TRBD1 | TRBV29-1 | - | CSVPSGTGGEKLFF | TGCAGCGTCCCATCCGGGACAGGGGGCGAAAAACTGTTTTTT
TRBJ2-7 | - | TRBV18 | once | CASSPQHSYEQYF | TGTGCCAGCTCACCACAACACAGCTACGAGCAGTACTTC
TRBJ1-2 | - | TRBV4-3 | - | CASSLAGTNYGYTF | TGCGCCAGCAGTCTCGCAGGGACTAACTATGGCTACACCTTC
TRBJ1-2 | - | TRBV5-1 | many | CASSEQGLGGYTF | TGCGCCAGCAGCGAACAGGGATTAGGGGGCTACACCTTC
TRBJ2-1 | - | TRBV2 | - | CASSEGTSNYNEQFF | TGTGCCAGCAGTGAAGGGACATCCAACTACAATGAGCAGTTCTTC
TRBJ1-2 | TRBD1 | TRBV5-4 | - | CATAQGPYGYTF | TGTGCCACTGCACAGGGGCCCTATGGCTACACCTTC
TRBJ2-7 | - | TRBV6-5 | - | CASSYSARGASYEQYF | TGTGCCAGCAGTTACTCTGCCAGGGGGGCGTCCTACGAGCAGTACTTC
TRBJ2-1 | - | TRBV20-1 | once | CSGDLYNEQFF | TGCAGTGGGGATCTATACAATGAGCAGTTCTTC
TRBJ2-3 | - | TRBV5-1 | - | CASSSPDRTDTQYF | TGCGCCAGCAGCTCTCCAGACCGCACAGATACGCAGTATTTT
TRBJ2-4 | - | TRBV5-1 | - | CASSRRQGENIQYF | TGCGCCAGCAGCAGGAGGCAGGGAGAAAACATTCAGTACTTC
TRBJ1-1 | - | TRBV2 | once | CASTDHWGEAFF | TGTGCCAGCACCGATCACTGGGGGGAAGCTTTCTTT
TRBJ2-7 | TRBD1 | TRBV7-2 | - | CASSSQTGFHEQYF | TGTGCCAGCAGCTCGCAGACAGGGTTCCACGAGCAGTACTTC
TRBJ1-2 | - | TRBV5-1 | few | CASSFEGGGYGYTF | TGCGCCAGCAGCTTTGAGGGTGGAGGCTATGGCTACACCTTC
TRBJ2-1 | - | TRBV9 | - | CASSANPSSYNEQFF | TGTGCCAGCAGCGCGAATCCGAGCTCCTACAATGAGCAGTTCTTC
TRBJ2-1 | TRBD1 | TRBV6-1 | - | CASSGQAYNEQFF | TGTGCCAGCAGCGGACAGGCCTACAATGAGCAGTTCTTC
TRBJ1-5 | - | TRBV6-1 | - | CASSLSNQPQHF | TGTGCCAGCAGCCTATCCAATCAGCCCCAGCATTTT
TRBJ2-7 | - | TRBV9 | - | CASSPSPGRGSLLHF | TGTGCCAGCAGCCCCTCTCCGGGACGGGGATCCCTACTGCACTTC
TRBJ1-2 | - | TRBV2 | - | CASSESMYGYTF | TGTGCCAGCAGTGAATCTATGTATGGCTACACCTTC
TRBJ1-4 | TRBD1 | TRBV5-1 | - | CASSLDGRQGGEKLFF | TGCGCCAGCAGCTTGGATGGTCGGCAGGGGGGTGAAAAACTGTTTTTT
TRBJ1-3 | TRBD1 | TRBV29-1 | - | CSVRDRAGNTIYF | TGCAGCGTTCGAGACAGGGCTGGAAACACCATATATTTT
TRBJ2-7 | TRBD2 | TRBV10-3 | once | CAISEIAGGEQYF | TGTGCCATCAGTGAGATAGCGGGGGGCGAGCAGTACTTC
TRBJ2-7 | TRBD1 | TRBV5-4 | - | CASSRGGQGFEQYF | TGTGCCAGCAGCCGGGGGGGACAGGGGTTCGAGCAGTACTTC
TRBJ2-7 | TRBD1 | TRBV11-2 | few | CASSFGQASTYEQYF | TGTGCCAGCAGCTTTGGACAGGCTAGCACCTACGAGCAGTACTTC
TRBJ1-5 | - | TRBV21-1 | - | CASRRGEGTSNQPQHF | TGTGCCAGCCGACGGGGGGAGGGTACTAGCAATCAGCCCCAGCATTTT
TRBJ2-5 | - | TRBV30 | - | CARSGTPNTQETQYF | TGTGCCCGCTCCGGGACTCCAAATACCCAAGAGACCCAGTACTTC